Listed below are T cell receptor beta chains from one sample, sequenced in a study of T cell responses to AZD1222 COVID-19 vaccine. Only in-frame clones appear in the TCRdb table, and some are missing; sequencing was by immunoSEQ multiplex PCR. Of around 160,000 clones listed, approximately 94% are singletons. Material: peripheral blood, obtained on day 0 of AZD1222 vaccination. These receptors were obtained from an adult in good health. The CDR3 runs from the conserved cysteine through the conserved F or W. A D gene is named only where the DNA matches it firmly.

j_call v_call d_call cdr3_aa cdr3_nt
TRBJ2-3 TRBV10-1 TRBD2 CASSGGSGGRETQYF TGCGCCAGCAGTGGAGGGAGCGGGGGGAGGGAGACGCAGTATTTT
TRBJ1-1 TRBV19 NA CASSTYSAEAFF TGTGCCAGTAGTACTTACTCGGCCGAAGCTTTCTTT
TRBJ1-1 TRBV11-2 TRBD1 CASSLDLVATGGMNTEAFF TGTGCCAGCAGCTTAGATCTAGTAGCGACAGGGGGCATGAACACTGAAGCTTTCTTT
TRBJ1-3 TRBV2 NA CASSEFLMGGAGNTIYF TGTGCCAGCAGTGAATTTCTGATGGGAGGCGCCGGAAACACCATATATTTT
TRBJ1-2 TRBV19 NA CASRGTGEGGYTF TGTGCCAGTAGGGGCACAGGAGAAGGGGGCTACACCTTC
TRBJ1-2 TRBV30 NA CAWSVPPGGYTF TGTGCCTGGAGTGTACCCCCGGGGGGCTACACCTTC
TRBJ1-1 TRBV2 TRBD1 CASRDRRNTEAFF TGTGCCAGCAGGGACAGGAGGAACACTGAAGCTTTCTTT
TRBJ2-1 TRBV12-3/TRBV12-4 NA CASSIGDNEQFF TGTGCCAGCAGCATAGGGGACAATGAGCAGTTCTTC
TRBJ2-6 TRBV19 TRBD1 CASSPPSGRGPSGANVLTF TGTGCCAGTAGTCCGCCCTCGGGCAGGGGGCCCTCTGGGGCCAACGTCCTGACTTTC
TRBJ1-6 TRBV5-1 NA CASSFGAPNSPLHF TGCGCCAGCAGCTTCGGGGCACCCAATTCACCCCTCCACTTT
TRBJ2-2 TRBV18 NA CASSPPDTGELFF TGTGCCAGCTCACCCCCAGACACCGGGGAGCTGTTTTTT
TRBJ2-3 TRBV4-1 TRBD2 CASSQANPSPSSGNSDTQYF TGCGCCAGCAGCCAAGCCAACCCCTCCCCCTCCAGCGGGAACTCAGATACGCAGTATTTT
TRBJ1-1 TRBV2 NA CASRVKGQTTEAFF TGTGCCAGCAGGGTAAAGGGCCAGACCACTGAAGCTTTCTTT